Below are 9 T cell receptor beta chains sequenced from a single sample in a study of blood T cell repertoires in COVID-19. Generated by immunoSEQ multiplex PCR, the TCRdb table keeps only in-frame clones and is missing some. Of under 200,000 clones in the sample, roughly 80% were seen once. The material sequenced was PBMCs or T cells enriched from blood (not recorded which). These receptors all stem from a woman aged 40 to 50 with acute COVID-19.

This sequence joins TRBV6-5 and TRBJ1-2, with D unresolved. The germline gives CDR1 MNHEY, CDR2 SVGAGI. The ends were cut back, 7 bases at V and 8 bases at J, with 14 bases in the middle. The CDR3 runs to 12 residues. CDR3 sequence: CASTAQTGGYTF. The CDR3 DNA sequence: TGTGCCAGCACTGCCCAAACCGGGGGCTACACCTTC.

The chain has TRBV27 and TRBJ2-1, with 13 bases aligning to TRBD2. The germline V gene encodes CDR1 MNHEY and CDR2 SMNVEV (reference sequence). The CDR3 covers 16 residues. J lost 8 bases, V lost 5 bases, and 9 bases had no gene match. The CDR3 DNA is TGTGCCAGCAGTCCGAGGACTAGCGGGAGTTCGGATGAGCAGTTCTTC. It specifies CASSPRTSGSSDEQFF.

This chain connects TRBV6-5 to TRBJ1-2; D remains ambiguous. Trimming removed 0 bases from V and 0 bases from J, with 11 bases in between. This CDR3 comprises 16 residues. The germline CDR1 and CDR2 sequences are MNHEY and SVGAGI. The CDR3 nucleotides are TGTGCCAGCAGTTACTCGTTTCAGGTTTCTAACTATGGCTACACCTTC. Its protein is CASSYSFQVSNYGYTF.

The chain couples TRBV27 to TRBJ1-2; TRBD1 matches at 7 bases. The CDR3 runs to 14 residues. The germline gives CDR1 MNHEY, CDR2 SMNVEV (reference sequence). The V segment lost 5 bases and the J segment 4 bases; nucleotides outside the gene matches: 7. CDR3 in DNA: TGTGCCAGCAGTCGACGGGACAGCATCTATGGCTACACCTTC. Amino acid sequence: CASSRRDSIYGYTF.

Details on this clone: A junction boundary mismatches the germline segment, possibly from a read error. The chain uses TRBV2 and TRBJ2-5; TRBD2 might be the D (6 bases). Germline V gene sequence: CDR1 SNHLY, CDR2 FYNNEI. This CDR3 has 11 amino acids. The CDR3 loop is CASSAKGPGDF. The CDR3 nucleotides read TGTGCCAGCAGCGCAAAGGGTCCGGGGGACTTC.

The chain combines TRBV9 with TRBJ2-1; TRBD2 aligns across 8 bases. Germline V gene lookup returns CDR1 SGDLS and CDR2 YYNGEE. The CDR3 sequence is 16 residues long. The V and J ends lost 0 bases and 4 bases, in that order; junction bases with no gene match: 6. CDR3 in amino acids: CASSVEAGGFYNEQFF. The CDR3 nucleotides read TGTGCCAGCAGCGTAGAGGCGGGAGGTTTTTACAATGAGCAGTTCTTC.

V usage is TRBV12-3 or TRBV12-4 and J usage is TRBJ2-1; tentatively, D is TRBD1 (6 bases). Between the trimmed V and J ends, which lost 7 bases and 9 bases, there was a span of 13 bases. The CDR3 sequence is 12 residues long. The CDR3: CASIREGGEQFF. CDR3 nucleotides: TGTGCCAGCATCAGAGAAGGGGGTGAGCAGTTCTTC.

The chain couples TRBV2 to TRBJ1-6; D gene ambiguous. The V and J ends lost 4 bases and 5 bases respectively, with 6 bases between them. Germline CDR1 SNHLY, CDR2 FYNNEI. The CDR3 length is 13 residues. The CDR3 DNA follows: TGTGCCAGCAGTGGTGAGAATAATTCACCCCTCCACTTT. It encodes CASSGENNSPLHF.

This clone was counted a single time. The V and J genes are TRBV14 and TRBJ2-3; TRBD2 aligns across 10 bases. CDR1 is SGHDN and CDR2 is FVKESK in the germline V gene. V lost 1 base to trimming and J lost 4 bases; unmatched junction nucleotides: 8. The CDR3 has 17 residues. CDR3 coding DNA: TGTGCCAGCAGCCAAGGGGCGGCTAGCGGGAGCTCAGATACGCAGTATTTT. Translating it yields CASSQGAASGSSDTQYF.